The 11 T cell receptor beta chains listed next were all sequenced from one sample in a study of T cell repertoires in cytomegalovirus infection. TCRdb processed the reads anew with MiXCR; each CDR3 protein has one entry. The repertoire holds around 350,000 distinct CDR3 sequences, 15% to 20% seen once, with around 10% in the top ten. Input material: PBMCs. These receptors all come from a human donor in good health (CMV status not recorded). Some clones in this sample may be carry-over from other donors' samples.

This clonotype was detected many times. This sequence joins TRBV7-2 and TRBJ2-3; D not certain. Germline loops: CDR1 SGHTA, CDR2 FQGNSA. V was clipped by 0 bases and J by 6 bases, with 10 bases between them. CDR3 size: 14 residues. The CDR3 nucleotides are TGTGCCAGCAGCTTAGCCCACCCCCCGGATACGCAGTATTTT. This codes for CASSLAHPPDTQYF.

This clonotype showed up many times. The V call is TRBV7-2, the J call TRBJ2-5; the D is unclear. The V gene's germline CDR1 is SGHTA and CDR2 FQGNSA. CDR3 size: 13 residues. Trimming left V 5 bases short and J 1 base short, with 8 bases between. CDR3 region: CASSPRAQETQYF. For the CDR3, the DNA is TGTGCCAGCAGCCCTCGGGCCCAAGAGACCCAGTACTTC.

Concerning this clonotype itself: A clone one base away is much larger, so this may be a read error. Here the CDR3 DNA reads TGTGGCAGCAGCAAGATGAACGGAAACAATGAGCAGTTCTTC. This translates into CGSSKMNGNNEQFF. The gene calls are TRBV6-7 and TRBJ2-1; D is unclear. TRBV6-7 is classed as an ORF, of uncertain function. CDR3 size: 14 residues.

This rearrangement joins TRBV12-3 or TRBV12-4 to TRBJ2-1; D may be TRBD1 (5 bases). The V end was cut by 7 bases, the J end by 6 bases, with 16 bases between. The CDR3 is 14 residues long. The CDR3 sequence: CASTSGNTANEQFF. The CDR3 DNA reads TGTGCCAGCACATCAGGGAACACCGCCAATGAGCAGTTCTTC.

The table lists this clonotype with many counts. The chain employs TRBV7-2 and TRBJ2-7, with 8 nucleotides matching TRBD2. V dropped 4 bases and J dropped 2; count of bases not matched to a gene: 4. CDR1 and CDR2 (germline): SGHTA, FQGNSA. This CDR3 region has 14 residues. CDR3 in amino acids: CASSSYGRAYEQYF. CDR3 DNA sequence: TGTGCCAGCAGCTCCTACGGGAGGGCCTACGAGCAGTACTTC.

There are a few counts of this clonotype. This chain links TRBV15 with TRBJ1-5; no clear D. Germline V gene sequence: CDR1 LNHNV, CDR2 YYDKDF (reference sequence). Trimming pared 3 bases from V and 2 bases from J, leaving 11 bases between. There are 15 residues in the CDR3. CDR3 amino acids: CATSSPSVGNQPQHF. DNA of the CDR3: TGTGCCACCAGCAGCCCCTCAGTGGGCAATCAGCCCCAGCATTTT.

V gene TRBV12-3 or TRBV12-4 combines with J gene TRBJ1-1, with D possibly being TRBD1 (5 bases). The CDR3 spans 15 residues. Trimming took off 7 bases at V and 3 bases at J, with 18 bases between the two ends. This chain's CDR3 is CASITPRPGDTEAFF. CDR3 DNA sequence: TGTGCCAGCATCACCCCGCGTCCGGGGGACACTGAAGCTTTCTTT.

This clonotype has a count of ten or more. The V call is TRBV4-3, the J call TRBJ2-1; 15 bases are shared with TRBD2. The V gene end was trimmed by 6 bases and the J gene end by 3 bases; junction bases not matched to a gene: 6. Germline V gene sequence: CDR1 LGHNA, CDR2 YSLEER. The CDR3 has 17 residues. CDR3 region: CASSQGLAGGNYNEQFF. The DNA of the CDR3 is TGCGCCAGCAGTCAGGGACTAGCGGGGGGTAACTACAATGAGCAGTTCTTC.

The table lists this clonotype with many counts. The CDR3 region is CASSLVAVGTYEQYF. The CDR3 DNA follows: TGTGCCAGCAGCTTAGTCGCCGTAGGTACCTACGAGCAGTACTTC. V and J are TRBV7-2 and TRBJ2-7, with unresolved D. In germline, CDR1 is SGHTA, CDR2 FQGNSA. Trimming removed 1 base from V and 2 bases from J, with 12 bases in between. The CDR3 runs 15 residues.

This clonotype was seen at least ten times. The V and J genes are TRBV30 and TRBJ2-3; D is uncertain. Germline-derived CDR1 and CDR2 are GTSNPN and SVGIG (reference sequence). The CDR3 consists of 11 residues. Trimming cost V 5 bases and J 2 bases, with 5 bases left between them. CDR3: CAWCVTDTQYF. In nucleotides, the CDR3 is TGTGCCTGGTGCGTCACAGATACGCAGTATTTT.

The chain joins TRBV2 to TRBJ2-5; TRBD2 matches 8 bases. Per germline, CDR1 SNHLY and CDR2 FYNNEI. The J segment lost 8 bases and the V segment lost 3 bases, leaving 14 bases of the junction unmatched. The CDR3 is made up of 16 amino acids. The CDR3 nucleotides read TGTGCCAGCAGTGATGGGATGAGCGGGAGAGGGGATACCCAGTACTTC. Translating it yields CASSDGMSGRGDTQYF.